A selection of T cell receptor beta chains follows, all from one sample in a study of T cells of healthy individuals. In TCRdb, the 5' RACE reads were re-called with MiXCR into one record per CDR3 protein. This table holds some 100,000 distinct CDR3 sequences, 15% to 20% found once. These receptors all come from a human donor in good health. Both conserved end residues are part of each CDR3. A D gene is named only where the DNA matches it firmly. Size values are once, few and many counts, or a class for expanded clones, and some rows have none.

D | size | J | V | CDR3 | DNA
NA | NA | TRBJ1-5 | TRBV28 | CASSFSGQPQHF | TGTGCCAGCAGTTTCTCGGGCCAGCCCCAGCATTTT
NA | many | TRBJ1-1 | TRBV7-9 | CASSPQGEWAFF | TGTGCCAGCAGCCCACAGGGCGAATGGGCTTTCTTT
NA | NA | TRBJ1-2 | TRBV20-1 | CSASQGLNYGYTF | TGCAGTGCTTCCCAGGGGTTGAACTATGGCTACACCTTC
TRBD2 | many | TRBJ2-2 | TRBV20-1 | CSASKGLAPYGGELFF | TGCAGTGCTTCGAAGGGACTAGCTCCTTATGGCGGGGAGCTGTTTTTT
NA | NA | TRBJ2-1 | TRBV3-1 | CASSHGNNEQFF | TGTGCCAGCAGCCACGGGAACAATGAGCAGTTCTTC
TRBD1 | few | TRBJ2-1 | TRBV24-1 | CATSDFARDRGGNEQFF | TGTGCCACCAGTGATTTTGCACGGGACAGGGGTGGCAATGAGCAGTTCTTC
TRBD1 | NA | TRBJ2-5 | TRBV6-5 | CASSEGQGGETQYF | TGTGCCAGCAGTGAAGGACAGGGGGGAGAGACCCAGTACTTC
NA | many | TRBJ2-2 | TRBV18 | CASSQLGTGELFF | TGTGCCAGCTCACAACTAGGAACCGGGGAGCTGTTTTTT
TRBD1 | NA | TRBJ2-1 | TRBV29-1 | CSALYRGPYNEQFF | TGCAGCGCCCTGTACAGGGGGCCCTACAATGAGCAGTTCTTC
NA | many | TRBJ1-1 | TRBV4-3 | CASSQDYMNTEAFF | TGCGCCAGCAGCCAAGATTACATGAACACTGAAGCTTTCTTT
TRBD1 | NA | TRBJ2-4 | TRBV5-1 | CASSIDRGDKNIQYF | TGCGCCAGCAGCATAGACAGGGGCGACAAAAACATTCAGTACTTC
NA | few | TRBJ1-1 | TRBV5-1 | CASSLDGGIAFF | TGCGCCAGCAGCTTGGATGGGGGAATAGCTTTCTTT
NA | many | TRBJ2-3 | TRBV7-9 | CASSDWVIPADTQYF | TGTGCCAGCAGCGATTGGGTCATCCCCGCTGATACGCAGTATTTT
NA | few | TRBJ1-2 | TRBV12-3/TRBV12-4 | CASSSGGLDGYTF | TGTGCCAGCAGTTCTGGGGGTCTTGATGGCTACACCTTC
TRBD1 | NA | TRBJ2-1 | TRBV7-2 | CASSLDRGPLNEQFF | TGTGCCAGCAGCTTAGACAGGGGGCCCCTAAATGAGCAGTTCTTC
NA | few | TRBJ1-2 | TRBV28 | CASSWWGGYTF | TGTGCCAGCAGTTGGTGGGGAGGCTACACCTTC
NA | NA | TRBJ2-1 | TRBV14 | CASSGSRGTNYNEQFF | TGTGCCAGCAGCGGATCCAGGGGCACAAATTACAATGAGCAGTTCTTC
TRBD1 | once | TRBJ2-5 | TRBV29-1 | CSVEDQGTAQETQYF | TGCAGCGTTGAAGATCAGGGGACAGCTCAAGAGACCCAGTACTTC
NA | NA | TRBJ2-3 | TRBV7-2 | CASSIQATDTQYF | TGTGCCAGCAGCATCCAGGCGACAGATACGCAGTATTTT
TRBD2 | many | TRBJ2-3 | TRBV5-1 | CASSPGLAVNTDTQYF | TGCGCCAGCAGCCCGGGACTAGCGGTTAACACAGATACGCAGTATTTT
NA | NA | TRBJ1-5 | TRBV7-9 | CASSLAGQYQPQHF | TGTGCCAGCAGCTTAGCAGGACAGTACCAGCCCCAGCATTTT
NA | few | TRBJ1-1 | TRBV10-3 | CAITPSQMRDTEAFF | TGTGCCATCACTCCAAGCCAGATGAGAGACACTGAAGCTTTCTTT
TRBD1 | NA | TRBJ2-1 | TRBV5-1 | CASSQTTTGTLYNEQFF | TGCGCCAGCAGCCAAACTACGACAGGGACCTTGTACAATGAGCAGTTCTTC
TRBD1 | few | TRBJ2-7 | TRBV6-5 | CASSRTGTDHEQYF | TGTGCCAGCAGTCGGACCGGGACAGATCACGAGCAGTACTTC
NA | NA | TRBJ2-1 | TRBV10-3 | CAISEPGLSIYNEQFF | TGTGCCATCAGTGAGCCGGGTTTGTCAATATACAATGAGCAGTTCTTC
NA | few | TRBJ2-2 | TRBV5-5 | CASSAGTSNTGELFF | TGTGCCAGCAGCGCCGGGACAAGTAACACCGGGGAGCTGTTTTTT